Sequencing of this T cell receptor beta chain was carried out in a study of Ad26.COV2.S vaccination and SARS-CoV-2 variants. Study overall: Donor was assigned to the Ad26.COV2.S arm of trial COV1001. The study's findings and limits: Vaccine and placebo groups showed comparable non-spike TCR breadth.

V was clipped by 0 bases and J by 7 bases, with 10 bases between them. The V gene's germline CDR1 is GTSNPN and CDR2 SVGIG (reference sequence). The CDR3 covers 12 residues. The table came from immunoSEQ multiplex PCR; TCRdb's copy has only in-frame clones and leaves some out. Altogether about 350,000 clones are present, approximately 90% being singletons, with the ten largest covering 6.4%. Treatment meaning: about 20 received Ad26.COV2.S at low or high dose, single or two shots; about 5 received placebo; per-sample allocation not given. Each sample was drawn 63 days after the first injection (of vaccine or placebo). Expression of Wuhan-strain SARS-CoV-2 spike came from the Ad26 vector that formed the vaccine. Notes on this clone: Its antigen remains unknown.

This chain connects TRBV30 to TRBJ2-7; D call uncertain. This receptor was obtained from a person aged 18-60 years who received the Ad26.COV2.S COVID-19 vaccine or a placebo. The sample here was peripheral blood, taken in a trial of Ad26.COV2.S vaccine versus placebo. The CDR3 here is CAWSVLQREQYF. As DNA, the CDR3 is TGTGCCTGGAGTGTACTTCAGAGGGAGCAGTACTTC.